This TCR beta chain was profiled in a study of shared clonotypes between healthy human individuals. General study results and limits: Estimated richness values were generally larger in naive subsets than in memory subsets. Naive CD4 clonotypes were shared across a handful of donors at 5% to 6%.

Regarding this clone: Its antigen is unknown.

The authors loaded roughly 200 ng DNA, 25,000 to 30,000 T cell genomes, into sorted-subset replicate PCRs. In the source study's methods: ImmunoSEQ supplied junction-only sequences lacking quality scores, so filtering was different. Assay: immunoSEQ multiplex PCR; the TCRdb copy retains only in-frame clones and omits some. The V and J calls and clone size come from that table; D and trimming were worked out from the DNA. The repertoire includes over a million clones, roughly 70% of them detected once, and around 1.5% sits in the top ten. Input material: memory CD4+ T cells sorted from blood. Stated subset: CD45RA-negative fraction. This receptor was taken from a man aged 18 to 29 in good health.

In nucleotides, the CDR3 is TGTGCCAGCAGTGAACACGCTGGGGCCTATAATTCACCCCTCCACTTT. It translates to CASSEHAGAYNSPLHF. The rearrangement joins TRBV6-1 to TRBJ1-6; D gene unclear. CDR3 size: 16 residues. In germline, CDR1 is MNHNS, CDR2 SASEGT. V lost 2 bases and J 2 bases, leaving 10 bases between the germline ends.